The sequence of this T cell receptor (beta chain) was determined in a study of CXCR3-negative and CXCR3-positive naive CD8 T cells. Findings and caveats of the study: Naive CXCR3-positive cells had TRB CDR3s more hydrophobic than those of CXCR3-negative naive cells.

Libraries of TRB cDNA were made by 5' RACE and carried UMIs. Reanalyzing the 5' RACE reads, TCRdb keeps one entry per CDR3 protein, without DNA. The sample includes fewer than 50,000 distinct CDR3 sequences. Concerning this clonotype: Its target is unknown.

Naive CD8+ T cells showed a CD45RO-CCR7+CD27+CD95- phenotype. The CDR3 runs to 12 residues. Looked up from germline, CDR1 is SQVTM and CDR2 is ANQGSEA. The chain couples TRBV29-1 to TRBJ2-7; TCRdb outputs TRBD1, but without DNA this stays unchecked. The clonotype was recovered from a human donor in good health. Some clones in this sample may be carry-over from other donors' samples. What was sequenced was naive CXCR3- CD8+ T cells from blood. Sample subset: CD45RO-CCR7+CD27+CD95- naive CD8+ T cells lacking CXCR3 (TNR3-). CDR3 region: CSVALPGGEQYF.